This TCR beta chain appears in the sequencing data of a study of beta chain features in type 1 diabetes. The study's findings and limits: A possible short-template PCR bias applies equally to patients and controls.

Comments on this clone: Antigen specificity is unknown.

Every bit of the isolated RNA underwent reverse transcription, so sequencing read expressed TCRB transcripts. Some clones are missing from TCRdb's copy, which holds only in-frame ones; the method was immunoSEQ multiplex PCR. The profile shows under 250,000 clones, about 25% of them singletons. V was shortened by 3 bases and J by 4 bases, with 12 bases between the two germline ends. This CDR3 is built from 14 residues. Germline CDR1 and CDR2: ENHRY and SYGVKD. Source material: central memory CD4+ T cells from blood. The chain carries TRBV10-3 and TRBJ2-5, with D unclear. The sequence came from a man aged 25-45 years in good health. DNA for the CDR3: TGTGCCATCAGTGATCTAAGTCTGCGAGAGACCCAGTACTTC. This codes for CAISDLSLRETQYF.